The 24 T cell receptor beta chains presented below share a single source sample, sequenced in a study of cytomegalovirus exposure and HLA in healthy donors. Primers for the PCR totalled 60 Vbeta and 13 Jbeta. Produced via immunoSEQ multiplex PCR; TCRdb's table is partial and in-frame only. The sample has 110,000 or so clones, about 78% seen once. The sequenced sample was PBMCs. The receptor source for this set is a woman aged 25 to 39 in good health and CMV-seropositive.

The chain joins TRBV28 to TRBJ2-1, with 8 bases aligning to TRBD2. This CDR3 spans 15 amino acids. With 6 bases clipped from V and 10 bases from J, the junction kept 14 bases outside the gene matches. Germline loops: CDR1 MDHEN, CDR2 SYDVKM. CDR3 DNA: TGTGCCAGCAGACCGAACCAAGCGGGGGCCGGCGAGCAGTTCTTC. Protein: CASRPNQAGAGEQFF.

The chain is built from TRBV7-9 and TRBJ1-5; 10 positions match TRBD1. V gave up 5 bases and J gave up 6 bases; unmatched junction bases: 10. The CDR3 length is 16 residues. From germline, CDR1 is SEHNR and CDR2 FQNEAQ (reference sequence). The CDR3 here is CASSTGTGEGSQPQHF. CDR3 DNA: TGTGCCAGCAGCACAGGGACAGGGGAGGGAAGTCAGCCCCAGCATTTT.

The rearrangement links TRBV30 to TRBJ1-2, with D possibly matching TRBD1 (5 bases). The CDR3 has 12 amino acids. Germline V gene sequence: CDR1 GTSNPN, CDR2 SVGIG (reference sequence). The V end was cut by 4 bases, the J end by 2 bases, with 8 bases between. In DNA form, the CDR3 reads TGTGCCTGGATCGGACAAAACTATGGCTACACCTTC. The encoded protein is CAWIGQNYGYTF. Based on the CDR3 plus reference TRBV30 and TRBJ1-2, the full variable domain is SQTIHQWPATLVQPVGSPLSLECTVEGTSNPNLYWYRQAAGRGLQLLFYSVGIGQISSEVPQNLSASRPQDRQFILSSKKLLLSDSGFYLCAWIGQNYGYTFGSGTRLTVV.

The chain joins TRBV6-1 to TRBJ2-1, with TRBD1 matching over 8 bases. The V and J ends lost 6 bases and 2 bases, in that order; junction bases with no gene match: 6. This CDR3 contains 15 residues. Germline values: CDR1 MNHNS, CDR2 SASEGT. The CDR3 region is CASRTGVSTYNEQFF. As DNA, the CDR3 is TGTGCCAGCAGGACAGGGGTTAGCACCTACAATGAGCAGTTCTTC.

This clone was recorded a few times. The chain joins TRBV2 to TRBJ2-7, with 12 bases identical to TRBD2. Germline trimming cut 7 bases from V and 3 bases from J; bases unmatched to any gene: 13. The CDR3 has 17 residues. Germline assignment: CDR1 SNHLY and CDR2 FYNNEI. The CDR3 sequence: CASTPGLAGPKNYEQYF. CDR3 nucleotides: TGTGCCAGCACACCCGGACTAGCGGGACCAAAGAACTACGAGCAGTACTTC.

This clone was detected only a few times. The chain employs TRBV6-1 and TRBJ1-2; D gene uncertain. The CDR3 covers 12 residues. Trimming removed 8 bases at V and 5 bases at J, with 12 bases between. In germline, CDR1 is MNHNS, CDR2 SASEGT. In DNA form, the CDR3 reads TGTGCCAGCGGAGAAATGTATTATGGCTACACCTTC. Its protein product is CASGEMYYGYTF.

This chain links TRBV27 with TRBJ2-7, with 7 bases identical to TRBD1. This CDR3 is built from 14 residues. V shed 2 bases, J shed 3 bases, and the junction held 4 bases outside the gene matches. Germline V CDR1 and CDR2: MNHEY, SMNVEV (reference sequence). The CDR3 sequence: CASSLRAGGYEQYF. In nucleotides, the CDR3 is TGTGCCAGCAGTTTAAGGGCAGGGGGCTACGAGCAGTACTTC.

The sample holds one count of this clone. The chain is built from TRBV5-1 and TRBJ1-1, with TRBD1 identical over 10 bases. Germline CDR1 reads SGHRS; CDR2 reads YFSETQ. CDR3 length: 19 residues. V shed 4 bases, J shed 0 bases, and the junction held 15 bases outside the gene matches. The CDR3 protein is CASSPETGTGVTMNTEAFF. The CDR3 nucleotides read TGCGCCAGCAGCCCGGAAACCGGGACAGGGGTGACCATGAACACTGAAGCTTTCTTT.

J is TRBJ1-2 and V is TRBV25-1; tentative D call: TRBD1 (6 bases). Germline values: CDR1 MGHDK, CDR2 SYGVNS. V dropped 5 bases and J dropped 7 bases, with 14 bases sitting between them. This CDR3 region has 13 residues. CDR3 sequence: CASSQQQGRGYTF. In DNA form, the CDR3 reads TGTGCCAGCAGTCAACAACAGGGTCGTGGCTACACCTTC.

This chain connects TRBV10-3 to TRBJ2-7, with D possibly matching TRBD1 (5 bases). Germline-derived CDR1 and CDR2 are ENHRY and SYGVKD. This CDR3 comprises 13 residues. Trimming stripped 6 bases from V and 0 bases from J, with 9 bases between. The CDR3 is CAIRTVSSYEQYF. CDR3 DNA: TGTGCCATCAGGACAGTTAGCTCCTACGAGCAGTACTTC.

The V gene is TRBV27, the J gene TRBJ2-3, with D unclear. The CDR3 sequence is 17 residues long. Trimming took 0 bases from V and 5 from J, leaving 18 bases between them. The V gene's germline CDR1 is MNHEY and CDR2 SMNVEV (reference sequence). CDR3 in amino acids: CASSLSPGLLTGDTQYF. DNA for the CDR3: TGTGCCAGCAGTTTATCCCCAGGCCTTCTAACCGGAGATACGCAGTATTTT.

The chain carries TRBV11-3 and TRBJ1-3; 7 bases align to TRBD1. CDR3 size: 14 residues. With 6 bases clipped from V and 4 bases from J, the junction kept 6 bases outside the gene matches. The V gene's germline CDR1 is SGHNT and CDR2 YENEEA. The CDR3 coding sequence is TGTGCCAGCAGTTTTCCGGGACAGGGAAACACCATATATTTT. Amino acid sequence: CASSFPGQGNTIYF.

The gene calls are TRBV30 and TRBJ1-4; 9 bases are shared with TRBD1. J gave up 7 bases and V 1 base, and 4 bases lay outside the gene matches. Germline V gene data show CDR1 as GTSNPN and CDR2 as SVGIG (reference sequence). CDR3 length: 14 residues. The CDR3 DNA follows: TGTGCCTGGAGTGGAGGACAGGGGAGTGAAAAACTGTTTTTT. Translated, it gives CAWSGGQGSEKLFF.

The V and J genes are TRBV7-6 and TRBJ1-5, with TRBD1 identical over 10 bases. Germline CDR1 reads SGHVS; CDR2 reads FNYEAQ. This CDR3 spans 15 amino acids. Germline trimming cut 4 bases from V and 4 bases from J; bases unmatched to any gene: 4. The CDR3 is CASSSGTGANQPQHF. As DNA, the CDR3 is TGTGCCAGCAGCTCCGGGACAGGGGCTAATCAGCCCCAGCATTTT.

The chain carries TRBV30 and TRBJ1-1; the D is unclear. Trimming shortened V by 2 bases and J by 7 bases, and 11 bases separated the two germline ends. There are 12 residues in the CDR3. Germline lookup yields CDR1 GTSNPN and CDR2 SVGIG (reference sequence). CDR3 sequence: CAWSLLSGEAFF. The CDR3 DNA reads TGTGCCTGGAGTTTGCTTTCAGGTGAAGCTTTCTTT.

This clone was observed a single time. The chain uses TRBV27 and TRBJ2-3; D not resolved. Germline V lookup: CDR1 MNHEY, CDR2 SMNVEV (reference sequence). The CDR3 totals 11 residues. The V end was cut by 5 bases, the J end by 3 bases, with 3 bases between. The CDR3 here is CASSLTDTQYF. The CDR3 coding sequence is TGTGCCAGCAGTCTGACAGATACGCAGTATTTT.

The genes are TRBV4-1 and TRBJ1-4; D might be TRBD1 (5 bases). Deletions cut 1 base from V and 7 bases from J, with 13 bases between. Germline V lookup: CDR1 MGHRA, CDR2 YSYEKL. There are 15 residues in the CDR3. This CDR3 is CASSQAPGYSEKLFF. CDR3 nucleotides: TGCGCCAGCAGCCAAGCTCCAGGGTACAGTGAAAAACTGTTTTTT.

This chain joins TRBV30 and TRBJ1-6; 7 nucleotides line up with TRBD1. Looked up from germline, CDR1 is GTSNPN and CDR2 is SVGIG (reference sequence). Unmatched junction bases numbered 10, after V lost 5 bases and J lost 9 bases. The CDR3 totals 14 residues. DNA of the CDR3: TGTGCCTGGTCCCGACAGGGATGGGGTTCACCCCTCCACTTT. Protein product: CAWSRQGWGSPLHF.

The chain combines TRBV18 with TRBJ1-2, with D perhaps matching TRBD1 (5 bases). Germline CDR1 reads KGHSH; CDR2 reads LQKENI. Trimming took off 3 bases at V and 8 bases at J, with 13 bases between the two ends. The CDR3 consists of 13 residues. The CDR3 sequence: CASSPGGIRGYTF. CDR3 nucleotide sequence: TGTGCCAGCTCACCTGGGGGGATACGCGGCTACACCTTC.

This rearrangement joins TRBV6-5 to TRBJ2-5, with D tentatively TRBD1 (5 bases). Per the germline V gene, CDR1 is MNHEY and CDR2 is SVGAGI. Trimming cost V 0 bases and J 10 bases, with 15 bases left between them. CDR3 length: 14 residues. For the CDR3, the DNA is TGTGCCAGCAGTTACTCGACATCCCCAGGGATCCAGTACTTC. Translated, it gives CASSYSTSPGIQYF.

The chain has TRBV19 and TRBJ2-2; D not certain. CDR1 and CDR2 from the germline V gene are LNHDA and SQIVND (reference sequence). The V end was cut by 5 bases, the J end by 1 base, with 2 bases between. The CDR3 runs to 12 residues. The CDR3 loop is CASSQNTGELFF. CDR3 coding DNA: TGTGCCAGTAGTCAGAACACCGGGGAGCTGTTTTTT.

CDR3 region: CASSISRTSGVVTYNEQFF. CDR3 coding DNA: TGTGCCAGTAGTATCAGCCGGACTAGCGGGGTGGTAACCTACAATGAGCAGTTCTTC. The genes are TRBV19 and TRBJ2-1; TRBD2 agrees at 12 bases. The ends lost 3 bases at V and 2 bases at J; junction bases unmatched: 11. From germline, CDR1 is LNHDA and CDR2 SQIVND (reference sequence). The CDR3 spans 19 residues.

CDR3 in DNA: TGTGCCAGCAGCGTAGGAGGCGCGGGGAGCGAGCAGTACTTC. This sequence encodes CASSVGGAGSEQYF. The J gene is TRBJ2-7, the V gene TRBV9, with D perhaps matching TRBD2 (6 bases). Germline V gene lookup returns CDR1 SGDLS and CDR2 YYNGEE. Deletions cut 0 bases from V and 6 bases from J, with 13 bases between. The CDR3 spans 14 residues.

The rearrangement links TRBV30 to TRBJ1-5, with 7 bases that match TRBD1. Germline V lookup: CDR1 GTSNPN, CDR2 SVGIG (reference sequence). V was pared by 4 bases and J by 5 bases, with 8 bases of the junction left unmatched. The CDR3 has 14 amino acids. The CDR3 DNA follows: TGTGCCTGGACCCGACAGGGTAGGGATCAGCCCCAGCATTTT. Translating it yields CAWTRQGRDQPQHF.